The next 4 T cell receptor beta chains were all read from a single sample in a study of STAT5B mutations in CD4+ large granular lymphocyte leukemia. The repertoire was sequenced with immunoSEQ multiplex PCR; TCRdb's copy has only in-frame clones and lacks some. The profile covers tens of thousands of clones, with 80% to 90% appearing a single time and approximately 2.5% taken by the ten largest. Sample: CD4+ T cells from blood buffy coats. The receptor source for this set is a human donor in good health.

The DNA for the CDR3 is TGTGCCAGCAGTGAAGAACTAGCGGGAGCTTACGAGCAGTACTTC. It specifies CASSEELAGAYEQYF. This chain joins TRBV2 and TRBJ2-7; 11 nucleotides match TRBD2. CDR3 length: 15 amino acids. The V segment lost 1 base and the J segment 4 bases; nucleotides outside the gene matches: 3. Per germline, CDR1 SNHLY and CDR2 FYNNEI.

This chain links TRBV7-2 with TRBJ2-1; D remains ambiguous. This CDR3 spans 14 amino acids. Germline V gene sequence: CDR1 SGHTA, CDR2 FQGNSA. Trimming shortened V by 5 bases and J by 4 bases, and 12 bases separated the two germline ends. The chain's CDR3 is CASSPRVGYNEQFF. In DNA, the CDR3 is TGTGCCAGCAGCCCCCGAGTGGGGTACAATGAGCAGTTCTTC.

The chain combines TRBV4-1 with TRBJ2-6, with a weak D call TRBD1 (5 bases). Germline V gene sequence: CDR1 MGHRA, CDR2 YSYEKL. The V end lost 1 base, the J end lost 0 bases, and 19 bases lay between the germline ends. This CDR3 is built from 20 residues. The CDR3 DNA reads TGCGCCAGCAGCCAAGGTTCTTTTGGGGCAGGAGTCTCTGGGGCCAACGTCCTGACTTTC. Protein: CASSQGSFGAGVSGANVLTF.

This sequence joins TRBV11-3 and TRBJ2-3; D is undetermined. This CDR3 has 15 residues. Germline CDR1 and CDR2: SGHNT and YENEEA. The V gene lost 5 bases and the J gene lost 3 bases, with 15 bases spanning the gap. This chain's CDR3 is CASSPRPSRTDTQYF. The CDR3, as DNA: TGTGCCAGCAGCCCGCGTCCAAGTCGGACAGATACGCAGTATTTT. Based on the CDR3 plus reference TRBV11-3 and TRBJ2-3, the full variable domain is EAGVVQSPRYKIIEKKQPVAFWCNPISGHNTLYWYLQNLGQGPELLIRYENEEAVDDSQLPKDRFSAERLKGVDSTLKIQPAELGDSAVYLCASSPRPSRTDTQYFGPGTRLTVL.